This entry features one T cell receptor (beta chain) sequence. Its antigen remains unidentified. The assay was immunoSEQ multiplex PCR, and TCRdb's table has in-frame clones only and misses some. The table records roughly 1,000,000 clones, about 84% of them present only once. The sample belongs to a study of shared clonotypes between healthy human individuals. Study-level background: Used for every donor were three CD4 naive, three CD4 memory, two CD8 naive and one CD8 memory plate. Notes on the study in general: Estimated richness was generally greater in naive than memory subsets. Rarefaction showed sorted-subset sequencing was incomplete despite large depth.

Splitting the CD4+ cells yielded a CD45RA+ naive subset and a CD45RA-negative memory subset. The CDR3 has 13 residues. Trimming took off 5 bases at V and 8 bases at J, with 13 bases between the two ends. Germline V gives CDR1 SGHTS, CDR2 YDEGEE. This chain connects TRBV5-8 to TRBJ1-4; D not resolved. Sequencing input: memory CD4+ T cells from PBMCs. The subset here: CD45RA-negative fraction. The TCR sequence derives from a man aged 18 to 35 in good health. Some clones in this sample may be carry-over from other donors' samples. This CDR3 is CASRPQGGEKLFF. CDR3 bases: TGTGCCAGCAGACCTCAAGGAGGGGAAAAACTGTTTTTT.